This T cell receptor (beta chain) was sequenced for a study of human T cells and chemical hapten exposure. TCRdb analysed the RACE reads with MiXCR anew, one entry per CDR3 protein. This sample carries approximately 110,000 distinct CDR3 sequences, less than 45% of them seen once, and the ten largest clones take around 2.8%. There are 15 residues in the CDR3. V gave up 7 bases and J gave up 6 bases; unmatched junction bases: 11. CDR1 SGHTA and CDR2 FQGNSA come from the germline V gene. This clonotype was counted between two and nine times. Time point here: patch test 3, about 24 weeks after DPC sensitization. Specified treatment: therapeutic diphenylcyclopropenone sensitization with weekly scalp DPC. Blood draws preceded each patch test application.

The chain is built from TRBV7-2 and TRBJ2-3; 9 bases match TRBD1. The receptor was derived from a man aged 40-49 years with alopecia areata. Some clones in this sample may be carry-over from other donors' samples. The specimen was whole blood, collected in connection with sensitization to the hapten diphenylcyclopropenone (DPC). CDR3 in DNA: TGTGCCAGCACCTCCTTGGGACAGGGATCGGATACGCAGTATTTT. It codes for CASTSLGQGSDTQYF.